Listed below are T cell receptor beta chains from one sample, sequenced in a study of beta chain features in type 1 diabetes. Generated by immunoSEQ multiplex PCR, the TCRdb table keeps only in-frame clones and is missing some. The repertoire has over 150,000 clones, 13% of them found once; the top ten carry approximately 0.62%. Sample: central memory CD4+ T cells from blood. The receptors originated from a young woman in good health. Both conserved end residues are part of each CDR3. Some rows have no size entry. The others give once, few or many, or a class for an expanded clone.

NA | TRBJ1-1 | TRBV7-9 | CASSYSETGNTEAFF
few | TRBJ2-3 | TRBV1 | CTSSQFPFAATNTDTQYF
NA | TRBJ1-2 | TRBV29-1 | CSVEGAAGARSGGYTF
few | TRBJ2-6 | TRBV7-9 | CASGPGHDSGANVLTF
few | TRBJ1-1 | TRBV7-2 | CASSIRTGRTEAFF
NA | TRBJ1-1 | TRBV27 | CASSSRQGNTEAFF
NA | TRBJ2-1 | TRBV7-9 | CASIRGGENEQFF
few | TRBJ2-2 | TRBV9 | CASSLGLERAGELFF
few | TRBJ2-3 | TRBV19 | CASSPRTSGSRRDTQYF
NA | TRBJ2-4 | TRBV11-1 | CASRASRKNIQYF
few | TRBJ1-1 | TRBV19 | CASSPRRGRNTEAFF
NA | TRBJ1-2 | TRBV12-2 | CASRSPRGGPPPYGYTF
few | TRBJ1-4 | TRBV4-2 | CASSQGEGEAEKLFF
few | TRBJ2-7 | TRBV5-8 | CASSAGQGIYEQYF
NA | TRBJ2-2 | TRBV18 | CASSPIQRGNTGELFF
few | TRBJ2-5 | TRBV29-1 | CSALLQGFRETQYF
few | TRBJ1-2 | TRBV11-2 | CASSYTRYGYTF
NA | TRBJ2-7 | TRBV29-1 | CSAISGSGPYEQYF
few | TRBJ2-3 | TRBV19 | CASSISRSTDTQYF
many | TRBJ1-1 | TRBV29-1 | CSVDKPEGGTEAFF
few | TRBJ1-5 | TRBV18 | CASSSGGGGLQPQHF
many | TRBJ2-1 | TRBV19 | CASRWGTSGKNEQFF
few | TRBJ2-7 | TRBV7-2 | CASRGTSGSVHEQYF
NA | TRBJ2-2 | TRBV5-6 | CASKGRDTGELFF
NA | TRBJ1-4 | TRBV7-9 | CASSLASEKLFF
NA | TRBJ2-5 | TRBV28 | CASRVTQETQYF
few | TRBJ2-1 | TRBV5-1 | CASSPTGQGSSEQFF
NA | TRBJ1-5 | TRBV28 | CASRTGDQRNQPQHF
many | TRBJ2-2 | TRBV9 | CASSERGTRNTGELFF
NA | TRBJ2-5 | TRBV7-3 | CASSLTSGSYQETQYF
NA | TRBJ1-5 | TRBV15 | CATSRDIGAISNQPQHF
NA | TRBJ2-7 | TRBV29-1 | CSVSGVYYEQYF
NA | TRBJ2-2 | TRBV2 | CASSEGPTGELFF
few | TRBJ1-1 | TRBV30 | CACTGSLTEAFF
few | TRBJ1-1 | TRBV11-2 | CASSLDVPPGFF
many | TRBJ2-1 | TRBV4-2 | CASSQVDGGGQEQFF
NA | TRBJ2-5 | TRBV5-1 | CASTFDRAQETQYF
once | TRBJ2-1 | TRBV11-3 | CASSLLAGGGNEQFF